The present T cell receptor beta chain was sequenced within a study of T-cell memory formation after mild COVID-19. With 6 bases removed from V and 5 bases from J, the gap between germline ends came to 10 bases. The CDR3 consists of 12 residues. TCR alpha and TCR beta cDNA libraries with sample barcodes and UMIs came from 5'RACE using constant-segment primers. TCRdb recomputed calls from the 5' RACE reads with MiXCR, one row per CDR3 protein. The sample shows approximately 44,000 distinct CDR3 sequences, about 7.3% of them seen only once. A few counts support this clonotype. The specimen sequenced was PBMCs or a T cell subset sorted from them (not recorded which). The clonotype originates from a man aged 18 to 29 who had mild COVID-19 (a few samples of this study predate the infection). Cell type and time point are not known. V gene TRBV12-3 or TRBV12-4 combines with J gene TRBJ1-2; unclear D gene. CDR3 in amino acids: CASSAQEYGYTF. As DNA, the CDR3 is TGTGCCAGCAGCGCTCAAGAGTATGGCTACACCTTC.